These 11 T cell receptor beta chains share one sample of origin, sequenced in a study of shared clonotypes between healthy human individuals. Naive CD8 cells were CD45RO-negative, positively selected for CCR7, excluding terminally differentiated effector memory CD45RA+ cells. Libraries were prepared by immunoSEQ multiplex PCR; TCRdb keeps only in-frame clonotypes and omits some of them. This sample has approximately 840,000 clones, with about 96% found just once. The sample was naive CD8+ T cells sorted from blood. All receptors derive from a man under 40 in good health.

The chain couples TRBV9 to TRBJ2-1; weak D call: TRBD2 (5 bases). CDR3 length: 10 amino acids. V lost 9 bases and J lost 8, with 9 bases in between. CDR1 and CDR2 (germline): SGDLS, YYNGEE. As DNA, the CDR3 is TGTGCCACCGCCGGGGATGAGCAGTTCTTC. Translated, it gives CATAGDEQFF.

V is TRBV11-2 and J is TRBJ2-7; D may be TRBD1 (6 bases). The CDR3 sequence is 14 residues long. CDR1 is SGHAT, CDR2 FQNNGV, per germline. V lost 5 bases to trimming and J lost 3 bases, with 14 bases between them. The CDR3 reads CASSPNLGGYEQYF. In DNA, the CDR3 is TGTGCCAGCAGCCCTAACCTAGGGGGCTACGAGCAGTACTTC. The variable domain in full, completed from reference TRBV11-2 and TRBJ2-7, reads EAGVAQSPRYKIIEKRQSVAFWCNPISGHATLYWYQQILGQGPKLLIQFQNNGVVDDSQLPKDRFSAERLKGVDSTLKIQPAKLEDSAVYLCASSPNLGGYEQYFGPGTRLTVT.

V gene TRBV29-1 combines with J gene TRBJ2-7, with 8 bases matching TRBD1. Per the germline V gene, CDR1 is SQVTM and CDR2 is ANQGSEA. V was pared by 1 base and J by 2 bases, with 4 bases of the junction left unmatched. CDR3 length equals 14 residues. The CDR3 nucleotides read TGCAGCGTTGAAGGGACAGGGATGACCTACGAGCAGTACTTC. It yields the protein CSVEGTGMTYEQYF.

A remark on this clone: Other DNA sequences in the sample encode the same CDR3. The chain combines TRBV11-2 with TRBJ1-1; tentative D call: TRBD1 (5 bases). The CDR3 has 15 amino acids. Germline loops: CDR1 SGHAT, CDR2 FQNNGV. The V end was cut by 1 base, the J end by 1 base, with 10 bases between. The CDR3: CASSLAPGGNTEAFF. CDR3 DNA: TGTGCCAGCAGCTTAGCTCCGGGGGGGAACACTGAAGCTTTCTTT. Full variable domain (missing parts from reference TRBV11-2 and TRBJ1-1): EAGVAQSPRYKIIEKRQSVAFWCNPISGHATLYWYQQILGQGPKLLIQFQNNGVVDDSQLPKDRFSAERLKGVDSTLKIQPAKLEDSAVYLCASSLAPGGNTEAFFGQGTRLTVV.

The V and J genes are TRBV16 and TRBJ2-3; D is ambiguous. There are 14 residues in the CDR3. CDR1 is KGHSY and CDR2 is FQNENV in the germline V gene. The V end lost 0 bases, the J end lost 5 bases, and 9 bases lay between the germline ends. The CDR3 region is CASSQSVTGDTQYF. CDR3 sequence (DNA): TGTGCCAGCAGCCAATCGGTCACGGGAGATACGCAGTATTTT.

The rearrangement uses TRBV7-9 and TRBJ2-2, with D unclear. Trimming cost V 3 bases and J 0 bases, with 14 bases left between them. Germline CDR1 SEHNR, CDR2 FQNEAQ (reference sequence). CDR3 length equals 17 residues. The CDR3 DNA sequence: TGTGCCAGCAGCTTGATCCCAATAATCGCGAACACCGGGGAGCTGTTTTTT. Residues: CASSLIPIIANTGELFF.

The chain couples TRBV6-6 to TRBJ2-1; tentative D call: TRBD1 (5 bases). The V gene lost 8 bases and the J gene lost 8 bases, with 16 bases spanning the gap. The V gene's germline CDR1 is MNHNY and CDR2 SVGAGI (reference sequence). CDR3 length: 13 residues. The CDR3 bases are TGTGCCAGCCTACGGGTCGAAGGGGATGAGCAGTTCTTC. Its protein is CASLRVEGDEQFF.

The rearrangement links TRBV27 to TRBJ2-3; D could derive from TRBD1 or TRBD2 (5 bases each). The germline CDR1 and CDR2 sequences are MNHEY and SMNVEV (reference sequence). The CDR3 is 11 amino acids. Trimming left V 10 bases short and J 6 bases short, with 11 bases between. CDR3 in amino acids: CAIRWGDTQYF. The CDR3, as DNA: TGTGCCATCCGCTGGGGGGATACGCAGTATTTT.

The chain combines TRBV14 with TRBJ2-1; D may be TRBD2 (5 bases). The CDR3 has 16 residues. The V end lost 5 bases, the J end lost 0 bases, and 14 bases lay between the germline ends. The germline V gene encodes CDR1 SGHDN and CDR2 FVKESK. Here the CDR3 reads CASSEVDFSSYNEQFF. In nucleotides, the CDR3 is TGTGCCAGCAGCGAAGTGGACTTCAGCTCCTACAATGAGCAGTTCTTC.

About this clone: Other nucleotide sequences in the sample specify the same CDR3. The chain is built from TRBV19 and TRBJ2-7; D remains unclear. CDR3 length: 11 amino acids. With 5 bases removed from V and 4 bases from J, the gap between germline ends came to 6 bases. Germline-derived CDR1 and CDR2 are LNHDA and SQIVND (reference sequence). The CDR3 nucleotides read TGTGCCAGTAGTGGTGGGTACGAGCAGTACTTC. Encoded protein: CASSGGYEQYF.

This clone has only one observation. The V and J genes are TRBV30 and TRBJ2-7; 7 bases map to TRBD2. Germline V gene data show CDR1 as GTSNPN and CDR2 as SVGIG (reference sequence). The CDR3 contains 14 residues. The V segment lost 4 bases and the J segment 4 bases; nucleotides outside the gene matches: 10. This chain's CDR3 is CAWNMGTSAYEQYF. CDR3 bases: TGTGCCTGGAATATGGGTACTAGCGCATACGAGCAGTACTTC.